The 22 T cell receptor beta chains listed next were all sequenced from one sample in a study of cytomegalovirus exposure and HLA in healthy donors. Researchers ran the PCR with 60 Vbeta and 13 Jbeta primers. This table comes from immunoSEQ multiplex PCR, and its TCRdb copy is limited to in-frame clones, with some not included. The table has tens of thousands of clones, around 79% seen once. Source material: PBMCs. The receptor set was obtained from a male donor in good health and CMV-seropositive.

The genes are TRBV6-5 and TRBJ2-7; TRBD2 aligns across 9 bases. From germline, CDR1 is MNHEY and CDR2 SVGAGI. This CDR3 region has 16 residues. V shed 0 bases, J shed 2 bases, and the junction held 5 bases outside the gene matches. The CDR3 reads CASSYSGLAGAYEQYF. The DNA for the CDR3 is TGTGCCAGCAGTTACTCGGGATTAGCGGGGGCCTACGAGCAGTACTTC.

Of note for this clone: Distinct nucleotide sequences in the sample also encode this CDR3. The chain links TRBV29-1 to TRBJ2-7; weak D call: TRBD1 (6 bases). CDR3 length: 11 residues. The germline V and J ends were trimmed by 4 bases and 6 bases, with 10 bases remaining between them. Per the germline V gene, CDR1 is SQVTM and CDR2 is ANQGSEA. For the CDR3, the DNA is TGCAGCGTTGTTAGAGGGGGCGAGCAGTACTTC. Translated, it gives CSVVRGGEQYF.

The DNA of the CDR3 is TGTGCCCGCCGTGACTACGGACAGCCCCAGCATTTT. It specifies CARRDYGQPQHF. This rearrangement joins TRBV11-2 to TRBJ1-5; no reliable D call. Between the trimmed V and J ends, which lost 11 bases and 7 bases, there was a span of 15 bases. The germline V gene encodes CDR1 SGHAT and CDR2 FQNNGV. The CDR3 spans 12 residues.

The gene calls are TRBV11-2 and TRBJ2-1, with D possibly being TRBD2 (6 bases). Germline CDR1 SGHAT, CDR2 FQNNGV. The CDR3 extends over 13 amino acids. The V end was cut by 1 base, the J end by 6 bases, with 7 bases between. In DNA form, the CDR3 reads TGTGCCAGCAGCTTAGGGAGGGGCAATGAGCAGTTCTTC. Its translation is CASSLGRGNEQFF.

The V gene is TRBV19, the J gene TRBJ2-5; possible D gene TRBD2, 6 bases. This CDR3 contains 15 residues. Germline CDR1 and CDR2: LNHDA and SQIVND (reference sequence). Trimming took off 3 bases at V and 0 bases at J, with 11 bases between the two ends. CDR3 amino acids: CASSIMAGNQETQYF. DNA for the CDR3: TGTGCCAGTAGTATTATGGCGGGAAACCAAGAGACCCAGTACTTC.

The J gene is TRBJ1-2, the V gene TRBV13; unclear D gene. The germline V gene encodes CDR1 PRHDT and CDR2 FYEKMQ (reference sequence). V dropped 0 bases and J dropped 5 bases, with 19 bases sitting between them. There are 17 residues in the CDR3. CDR3 sequence: CASSLGLITEEKYGYTF. CDR3 sequence (DNA): TGTGCCAGCAGCTTAGGCCTTATAACTGAGGAGAAGTATGGCTACACCTTC.

This clone was seen a handful of times. This rearrangement joins TRBV25-1 to TRBJ2-2; 9 bases agree with TRBD2. Per the germline V gene, CDR1 is MGHDK and CDR2 is SYGVNS. J was trimmed by 5 bases and V by 2 bases; bases with no gene match: 6. The CDR3 is 16 amino acids. The DNA of the CDR3 is TGTGCCAGCAGTGAAGGTAGCGGGAGTGGTACCGGGGAGCTGTTTTTT. Amino acids: CASSEGSGSGTGELFF.

This chain connects TRBV2 to TRBJ1-5; D is undetermined. The V end lost 0 bases, the J end lost 3 bases, and 12 bases lay between the germline ends. There are 16 residues in the CDR3. CDR1 is SNHLY, CDR2 FYNNEI, per germline. The CDR3 is CASSEALYLDNQPQHF. CDR3 nucleotide sequence: TGTGCCAGCAGTGAAGCGCTCTACCTCGACAATCAGCCCCAGCATTTT.

The rearrangement uses TRBV7-6 and TRBJ2-6, with TRBD1 matching 8 bases. This CDR3 is 16 amino acids long. The V segment lost 5 bases and the J segment 0 bases; nucleotides outside the gene matches: 3. In germline, CDR1 is SGHVS, CDR2 FNYEAQ. CDR3 sequence (DNA): TGTGCCAGCAGCACCACAGGGGGCTCTGGGGCCAACGTCCTGACTTTC. Protein sequence: CASSTTGGSGANVLTF.

The CDR3 loop reads CASSLDSRASGLHWDIQYF. The CDR3 nucleotides are TGTGCCAGCAGCTTAGATTCTAGGGCTAGCGGGCTCCATTGGGACATTCAGTACTTC. The rearrangement uses TRBV11-2 and TRBJ2-4, with 8 bases matching TRBD2. The CDR3 runs 19 residues. Germline CDR1 is SGHAT and CDR2 is FQNNGV. Trimming took 0 bases from V and 8 from J; bases not matched to a gene: 18.

This clone appeared once. The J gene is TRBJ1-5, the V gene TRBV19, with D uncertain. The germline V gene has CDR1 LNHDA and CDR2 SQIVND (reference sequence). Trimming left V 3 bases short and J 4 bases short, with 7 bases between. The CDR3 sequence is 13 residues long. Here the CDR3 reads CASSIGFNQPQHF. DNA of the CDR3: TGTGCCAGTAGTATCGGTTTTAATCAGCCCCAGCATTTT.

A single count supports this clone. The rearrangement joins TRBV11-2 to TRBJ2-5, with TRBD1 identical over 8 bases. The J call may not be correct, given that the DNA end is closer to TRBJ2-7. CDR3 length: 14 residues. Germline V gene lookup returns CDR1 SGHAT and CDR2 FQNNGV. CDR3 in amino acids: CASSPQTGAGEQYF. The CDR3 region has the DNA TGTGCCAGCAGCCCTCAGACAGGGGCCGGCGAGCAGTACTTC.

Only a few counts were recorded for this clone. This chain joins TRBV4-3 and TRBJ2-7; 7 bases are a match to TRBD2. The trim removed 3 bases at V and 5 bases at J, leaving 4 bases unmatched. CDR1 and CDR2 (germline): LGHNA, YSLEER. The CDR3 loop spans 13 amino acids. The CDR3 region is CASSHGRSHEQYF. The CDR3 DNA sequence: TGCGCCAGCAGCCACGGGAGGTCCCACGAGCAGTACTTC.

The J gene is TRBJ2-7, the V gene TRBV7-9, with no clear D. V lost 1 base and J lost 4, with 11 bases in between. Germline V gives CDR1 SEHNR, CDR2 FQNEAQ (reference sequence). The CDR3 covers 14 residues. CDR3 in amino acids: CASSLGLGTYEQYF. The DNA for the CDR3 is TGTGCCAGCAGCTTAGGTCTAGGAACGTACGAGCAGTACTTC.

This clone turned up a few times. The rearrangement links TRBV6-5 to TRBJ2-5; D is possibly TRBD1 (5 bases). The germline gives CDR1 MNHEY, CDR2 SVGAGI. The CDR3 runs to 16 residues. Trimming took off 0 bases at V and 1 base at J, with 12 bases between the two ends. The CDR3 spells CASSYSAGPIQETQYF. CDR3 sequence (DNA): TGTGCCAGCAGTTACTCGGCAGGGCCGATCCAAGAGACCCAGTACTTC.

The rearrangement joins TRBV2 to TRBJ1-2, with 8 bases identical to TRBD1. This CDR3 has 13 amino acids. The junction had 9 bases not matched to a gene; V was cut back by 10 bases and J by 5 bases. CDR1 and CDR2 (germline): SNHLY, FYNNEI. CDR3 sequence: CATRDRPIYGYTF. The CDR3 bases are TGTGCCACCAGGGACAGGCCCATATATGGCTACACCTTC.

V usage is TRBV11-2 and J usage is TRBJ2-7; tentatively, D is TRBD2 (6 bases). Trimming took 6 bases from V and 2 from J, leaving 17 bases between them. CDR3 length: 15 amino acids. Germline V gene sequence: CDR1 SGHAT, CDR2 FQNNGV. This CDR3 reads CASSPVEGSAYEQYF. The CDR3 nucleotides read TGTGCCAGCAGTCCCGTGGAGGGGTCTGCCTACGAGCAGTACTTC.

The J gene is TRBJ2-5, the V gene TRBV5-4; no firm D call. Trimming pared 2 bases from V and 4 bases from J, leaving 12 bases between. Germline CDR1 and CDR2: SGHNT and YYREEE (reference sequence). The CDR3 contains 14 residues. The DNA for the CDR3 is TGTGCCAGCAGCTTCATCGCGAGCTCAGAGACCCAGTACTTC. Translation: CASSFIASSETQYF.

Remarks on this clone: The missing conserved phenylalanine or tryptophan at the end of this CDR3 makes a read error likely. The rearrangement joins TRBV30 to TRBJ1-2; 8 bases match TRBD1. Per germline, CDR1 GTSNPN and CDR2 SVGIG (reference sequence). V dropped 5 bases and J dropped 11; count of bases not matched to a gene: 13. The CDR3 totals 13 residues. CDR3 residues: CAWARDRPRGYTL. DNA of the CDR3: TGTGCCTGGGCCCGGGACAGGCCTAGAGGGTACACCCTC.

This clone has just one count. The CDR3 nucleotides are TGTGCCAGCAGTGGCCAGGGGGCCCTCTACGAGCAGTACTTC. Translation gives CASSGQGALYEQYF. The chain links TRBV6-5 to TRBJ2-7; 8 positions agree with TRBD1. V lost 5 bases and J lost 3; bases outside the gene matches: 6. The CDR3 covers 14 residues. Germline CDR1 reads MNHEY; CDR2 reads SVGAGI.

V is TRBV7-8 and J is TRBJ2-5, with D perhaps TRBD2 (6 bases). The end of the DNA fits TRBJ2-7 better, so the J call may be wrong. Per germline, CDR1 SGHVS and CDR2 FQNEAQ. This CDR3 region has 17 residues. The CDR3 DNA reads as TGTGCCAGCAGCTCGGCCCGGCGGGGCATATCGCCGGGCGAGCAGTACTTC. Its translation is CASSSARRGISPGEQYF.

This clone was counted a few times. CDR3 DNA sequence: TGTGCCAGCAGTGGACAGGGGGCGGGTGAAACTGAAGCTTTCTTT. It encodes CASSGQGAGETEAFF. The genes are TRBV6-5 and TRBJ1-1; 11 nucleotides agree with TRBD1. The germline gives CDR1 MNHEY, CDR2 SVGAGI. The ends lost 5 bases at V and 5 bases at J; junction bases unmatched: 7. CDR3 length equals 15 residues.